The clone carrying this T cell receptor beta chain has only a few counts. The antigen is unknown. This sample is part of a study of blood T cells in healthy people across ages. Study outcomes and limitations: In the absence of known donor CMV status, changes in expanded clonotypes were possibly confounded.

This CDR3 is built from 13 residues. V was cut by 6 bases and J by 5 bases, with 14 bases left in between. Germline lookup yields CDR1 MNHNS and CDR2 SASEGT. A J-beta primer mix and a sample-barcoded 5' primer were used in a second PCR of about 7 to 12 cycles. Every cDNA molecule carried a tag from a template-switch adaptor bearing 12 random nucleotides. A single record per CDR3 protein comes from TCRdb applying MiXCR to the 5' RACE reads. The profile shows around 780,000 distinct CDR3 sequences, approximately 60% of them singletons. The clonotype originates from a man in his forties in good health. V and J are TRBV6-1 and TRBJ2-7; possibly TRBD2 for D (5 bases). Sequences were obtained from blood. The CDR3: CASSYFKEDEQYF. The DNA for the CDR3 is TGTGCCAGCAGCTACTTCAAGGAGGACGAGCAGTACTTC.